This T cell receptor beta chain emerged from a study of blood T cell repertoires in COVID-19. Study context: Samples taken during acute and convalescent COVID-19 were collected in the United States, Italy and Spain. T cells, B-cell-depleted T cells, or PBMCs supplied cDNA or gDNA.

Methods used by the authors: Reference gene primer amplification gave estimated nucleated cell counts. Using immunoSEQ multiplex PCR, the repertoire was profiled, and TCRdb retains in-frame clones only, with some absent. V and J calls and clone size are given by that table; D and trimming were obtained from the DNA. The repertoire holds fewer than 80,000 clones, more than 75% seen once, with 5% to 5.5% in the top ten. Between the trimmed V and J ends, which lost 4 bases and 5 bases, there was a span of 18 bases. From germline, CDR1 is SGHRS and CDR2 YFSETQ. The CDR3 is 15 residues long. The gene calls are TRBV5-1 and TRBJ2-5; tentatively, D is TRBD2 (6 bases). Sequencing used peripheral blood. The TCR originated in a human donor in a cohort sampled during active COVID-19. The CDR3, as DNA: TGCGCCAGCAGCGGAGCAAGACTAGTTGAGGAGACCCAGTACTTC. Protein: CASSGARLVEETQYF.